This T cell receptor beta chain was recorded in a study of cytomegalovirus exposure and HLA in healthy donors (dated by TCRdb to 2016 to 2017). At the level of the whole study: A later analysis indicated that the roughly 130 validation repertoires were generated on the platform also employed for the roughly 650 repertoires of the first cohort. The study was designed to test whether signatures of past pathogen exposure could be identified by cataloging public T cell receptors. Besides the first cohort of hundreds of subjects, a separate validation cohort made up of roughly 130 different subjects was used. High-throughput TCR immunosequencing, statistical association of individual TCRs with disease status, and machine learning were combined to predict cytomegalovirus infection status. Study-wide conclusions, independent of this receptor: While some public TCRs were present in many individuals, most TCR sequences turned up only very rarely across donors. In the study, approximately 150 TCR beta chains were listed as associated with cytomegalovirus. The classifier was reported to diagnose cytomegalovirus status with high specificity and sensitivity in both the original and validation cohorts. The validation cohort had no HLA typing available for a later analysis, so co-occurrence within that cohort was assessed over all 120 or so repertoires. Subsequent analysis determined that TCRs grouped into clusters in the first cohort also showed a tendency toward co-occurrence across the approximately 120 validation repertoires, and approximately 93% of cluster scores exceeded 0. In vitro tests confirmed that a few of the cytomegalovirus-associated TCR beta chains recognize cytomegalovirus antigens. According to the authors, the approach could potentially be generalized to other disease states and immunological phenotypes.

With regard to this clone: Its cognate antigen has yet to be identified. Nothing much larger sits one base from this clone, and base qualities are not available.

The donors were included in the validation cohort of 120 subjects, a group kept apart from the roughly 670-subject first cohort. The CDR3 contains 16 residues, cysteine and phenylalanine counted. Only the CDR3 DNA stays, 48 bases, in frame from base 1. The germline V gene (reference sequence) gives CDR1 as MNHEY and CDR2 as SMNVEV. V and J are trimmed by 0 bases and 8 bases, and the gene matches miss 7 bases of the junction. Preparation of the library involved the immunoSEQ multiplex PCR assay. The source study handled its data this way. A statistical classification framework was built for diagnosing cytomegalovirus status from the catalog of TCR beta chain sequences. TCRdb's version of the immuneACCESS table is confined to in-frame rearrangements and falls short of the full clone set. An unresolved V gene accounts for under half of the shortfall where checked; the remainder is of unknown origin. The DNA was the basis for D and trimming; V, J and clone size are from that table. This sample holds 75,000 to 100,000 clones; 95% to 97% were observed only once. The leading ten clones occupy roughly 0.82% of the sample.

The chain links TRBV27 with TRBJ1-6; 7 nucleotides in the junction match TRBD1. The receptor was isolated from a man aged 18 to 30 in good health and CMV-seronegative. The sample consisted of PBMCs. In nucleotides, the sequence is TGTGCCAGCAGTTTATCGTCCGGGGACAGAGATTCACCCCTCCACTTT. This codes for CASSLSSGDRDSPLHF.